Each of the 5 T cell receptor beta chains below was sequenced from the same sample in a study of identifying expanded T cells in peripheral blood. Only in-frame clones appear in the TCRdb table, and some are missing; sequencing was by immunoSEQ multiplex PCR. The repertoire has approximately 83,000 clones, about 85% of them found once; the top ten carry roughly 4%. Material for sequencing was blood. The receptors were sampled from a person aged 18-70 years in good health.

V usage is TRBV18 and J usage is TRBJ1-2; 9 nucleotides align to TRBD1. Germline values: CDR1 KGHSH, CDR2 LQKENI. The CDR3 is 17 residues long. Losses at the gene ends were 0 bases for V and 6 bases for J; bases not matched to a gene: 11. The chain's CDR3 is CASSPPTGDRAWNGYTF. Here the CDR3 DNA reads TGTGCCAGCTCACCACCGACCGGGGACAGGGCCTGGAATGGCTACACCTTC.

The table lists this clone with a count of one. This chain joins TRBV6-6 and TRBJ2-7; D could derive from TRBD1 or TRBD2 (5 bases each). V lost 7 bases and J lost 2, with 15 bases in between. The CDR3 totals 14 residues. Germline V gene data show CDR1 as MNHNY and CDR2 as SVGAGI (reference sequence). CDR3 sequence (DNA): TGTGCCAGCACGGGGCGGACCCCAGCCTACGAGCAGTACTTC. This encodes CASTGRTPAYEQYF.

The chain uses TRBV7-9 and TRBJ2-3, with no clear D. There are 17 residues in the CDR3. Trimming took 5 bases from V and 4 from J, leaving 22 bases between them. Germline V lookup: CDR1 SEHNR, CDR2 FQNEAQ (reference sequence). The CDR3 loop reads CASSPPPGPLRADTQYF. The DNA of the CDR3 is TGTGCCAGCAGCCCACCGCCCGGGCCTTTAAGGGCAGATACGCAGTATTTT.

The table lists this clone with a count of one. This chain joins TRBV10-3 and TRBJ1-1, with D unresolved. Trimming left V 4 bases short and J 2 bases short, with 5 bases between. From germline, CDR1 is ENHRY and CDR2 SYGVKD. This CDR3 spans 12 amino acids. The CDR3 loop is CAISVENTEAFF. The CDR3 DNA reads as TGTGCCATCAGTGTGGAAAACACTGAAGCTTTCTTT.

The rearrangement joins TRBV5-1 to TRBJ1-1, with D possibly matching TRBD1 (6 bases). The ends were cut back, 5 bases at V and 4 bases at J, with 18 bases in the middle. In germline, CDR1 is SGHRS, CDR2 YFSETQ. CDR3 size: 15 residues. The chain's CDR3 is CASRPDVGGGTEAFF. CDR3 coding DNA: TGCGCCAGCAGACCCGACGTGGGGGGCGGCACTGAAGCTTTCTTT.